These 2 T cell receptor beta chains originate from one sample sequenced in a study of CD8 T cells in Susac syndrome. A quantity of about 0.5 to 1 ug RNA underwent reverse transcription using random hexamers. MiXCR, applied by TCRdb to the immunoSEQ multiplex PCR reads, yields one record per CDR3 protein. The repertoire holds roughly 140,000 distinct CDR3 sequences, with 90% to 95% as singletons. Sequenced input: CD4+ T cells from PBMCs. The receptor set was obtained from a human donor with Susac syndrome.

CDR3 in amino acids: CASRLFLDSPLHF. Here the CDR3 DNA reads TGTGCCAGCAGGCTTTTCCTGGATTCACCCCTCCACTTT. The chain combines TRBV6-6 with TRBJ1-6, with no clear D. Trimming took off 6 bases at V and 8 bases at J, with 11 bases between the two ends. CDR1 is MNHNY, CDR2 SVGAGI, per germline (reference sequence). This CDR3 has 13 amino acids.

This clonotype occurred once. This chain uses TRBV5-1 with TRBJ2-5; possibly TRBD1 for D (6 bases). Trimming stripped 0 bases from V and 5 bases from J, with 17 bases between. The CDR3 spans 16 residues. Looked up from germline, CDR1 is SGHRS and CDR2 is YFSETQ. This CDR3 is CASSLEWAGQGETQYF. The CDR3 bases are TGCGCCAGCAGCTTGGAGTGGGCAGGGCAGGGGGAGACCCAGTACTTC. Variable domain in full (rest from reference TRBV5-1 and TRBJ2-5): KAGVTQTPRYLIKTRGQQVTLSCSPISGHRSVSWYQQTPGQGLQFLFEYFSETQRNKGNFPGRFSGRQFSNSRSEMNVSTLELGDSALYLCASSLEWAGQGETQYFGPGTRLLVL.